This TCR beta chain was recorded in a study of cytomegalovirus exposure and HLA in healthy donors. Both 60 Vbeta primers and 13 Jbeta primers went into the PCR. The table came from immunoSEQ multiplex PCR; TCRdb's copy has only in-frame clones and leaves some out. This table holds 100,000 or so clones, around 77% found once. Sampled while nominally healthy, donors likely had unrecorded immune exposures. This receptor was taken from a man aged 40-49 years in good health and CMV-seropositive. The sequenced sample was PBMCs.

In DNA, the CDR3 is TGCGCCAGCAGCCAAGTTCCAGGGGGCGAGCAGTACTTC. Amino acid sequence: CASSQVPGGEQYF. The V gene is TRBV4-1, the J gene TRBJ2-7; TRBD1 agrees at 7 bases. Germline V gene sequence: CDR1 MGHRA, CDR2 YSYEKL. Trimming cost V 1 base and J 6 bases; bases outside gene matches: 3. CDR3 length: 13 amino acids.